This T cell receptor (beta chain) was identified during a study of beta chain features in type 1 diabetes (dated by TCRdb to the late 2010s). For the study in its entirety: Mean age, gender distribution, total cell number and subset yield were not different between patients and healthy donors. A total of under 140,000,000 sorted cells were examined across all samples, and the number of cells per subset was strongly correlated with RNA yield. The study compared the TCRB repertoires of sorted circulating CD4+ T cell subsets in recently diagnosed type 1 diabetes patients with those in matched healthy donors. Naive and central memory subsets were obtained from all 30 or so donors, but regulatory and stem cell-like memory subsets were isolated from only 8 patients and 8 healthy donors.

Each donor gave one peripheral blood draw, roughly 0.12 L on average, collected into heparinised tubes. A BD FACSAria II was used to sort naive, central memory, regulatory and stem cell-like memory CD4+ T cells with a panel that included CD45RO, CCR7, CD25, CD127, CD95 and CD27. A purity above 98% was achieved for all sorted populations. PBMCs were separated immediately by Lymphoprep density gradient centrifugation and were stained directly, without being cultured. So that batch effects would be minimized, each experiment stained and sorted samples in pairs, pairing one healthy donor with one patient. The entire amount of isolated RNA was reverse transcribed using the High Capacity cDNA Reverse Transcription Kit, so the sequenced TCRB transcripts were expressed ones. Naive, central memory and regulatory T cell samples underwent deep immunoSEQ sequencing, averaging approximately 3.5 million total reads per sample. Sorted cells were lysed in RLT buffer and RNA was extracted with DNase-treated RNeasy Micro or Mini kits, depending on cell number. Each cell subset was processed on its own to prevent cross-contamination, while patient and healthy donor samples were processed together. Using the immunoSEQ multiplex PCR, TCRB sequences were amplified from cDNA into 87-bp fragments spanning the CDR3 region. The amplicons were sequenced using the Illumina HiSeq platform. As for the original processing: PCR bias was corrected computationally using synthetic template baselines, and reads within Hamming distance 2 were collapsed, with unmergeable singletons discarded. Reads were aligned to IMGT to assign V, D and J genes, CDR3 length, and insertions or deletions at six rearrangement sites. Within each subset, clonotype counts were normalized to the number of sorted cells before true diversity and Gini coefficients were calculated with the tcR R package. The overlap coefficient, calculated on TCRB nucleotide sequences, was used to measure repertoire sharing. The clones in this table, taken by TCRdb from immuneACCESS, are in-frame only. Not every clone is retained; where verified, under half of the shortfall comes from an unresolved V gene, and the cause of the rest is unknown. The V and J calls and clone size are taken from that table; D and trimming were inferred from the DNA. This sample is represented by 130,000 to 150,000 clones; about 44% of them were singletons. Roughly 0.43% of the sample belongs to the ten largest clones.

A remark on this clone: The specificity of this receptor is unknown. No quality values exist for individual bases; no much larger clone is one base distant.

The full study reports these points: Patients with type 1 diabetes made fewer insertions and deleted more nucleotides at VDJ recombination sites, implying thymic rearrangement abnormalities. PCR might favor shorter templates, but patient and control samples were amplified and corrected together, so any skew would affect both groups equally. Type 1 diabetes patients showed a moderate but significant shortening of TCRB CDR3 length in all four CD4+ subsets. Because cDNA rather than genomic DNA was sequenced, highly expressing activated cells could have been over-represented, although no difference in activation and CD3 levels was found between groups. Only small numbers of individuals were included in the HLA sub-analyses, which left unresolved whether HLA type had any influence on TCRB rearrangement. Naive, central memory and regulatory TCRB repertoires appeared to be more similar among patients than among healthy donors.

Via the germline V gene (reference sequence), CDR1 is SEHNR and CDR2 FQNEAQ. Inclusive of the bounding cysteine and phenylalanine, the CDR3 is 12 residues long. Only the CDR3 part of the read is kept: 36 bases, read in frame from the first base. V and J are truncated by 5 bases and 4 bases respectively, leaving an intervening sequence of 8 bases. Material: Tregs from blood. The cell subset or site tag for this specimen amounts to: regulatory CD4+ T cells. Recombination connected TRBV7-9 to TRBJ2-5; confidence is insufficient to name the D gene. The receptor's source is a young man in good health. The DNA sequence is as follows: TGTGCCAGCAGCGGCCTCTCAGAGACCCAGTACTTC. Translated, this is CASSGLSETQYF. This CDR3, with the reference TRBV7-9 and TRBJ2-5 proteins standing in past its ends, gives the full variable domain DTGVSQNPRHKITKRGQNVTFRCDPISEHNRLYWYRQTLGQGPEFLTYFQNEAQLEKSRLLSDRFSAERPKGSFSTLEIQRTEQGDSAMYLCASSGLSETQYFGPGTRLLVL.